This entry describes one TCR beta chain. What it binds is not known. The data were taken from a study of long-term antiretroviral therapy in people with HIV. Researchers ran immunoSEQ v3.0 at survey level. The target of sequencing was roughly 35,000-50,000 T-cell genomes per sample. The assay was immunoSEQ multiplex PCR, and TCRdb's table has in-frame clones only and misses some. Of about 25,000 clones listed, 60% to 80% were seen once; the top ten hold over 8.5%. Overall study results and limits: An increase in diversity followed ART, yet levels stayed below transplant donor controls. ART adherence, viral resistance and therapy changes went undocumented.

The receptor's source is a young man with HIV. Here the sequenced sample was unsorted PBMCs, taken 2.1 years after starting antiretroviral therapy.

The CDR3 sequence is CAWSAGLGYGYTF. The CDR3 coding sequence is TGTGCCTGGAGTGCGGGCCTAGGCTATGGCTACACCTTC. The genes are TRBV30 and TRBJ1-2; D is uncertain. With 1 base removed from V and 4 bases from J, the gap between germline ends came to 10 bases. In germline, CDR1 is GTSNPN, CDR2 SVGIG (reference sequence). The CDR3 is 13 residues long. The full variable domain, rest sourced from reference TRBV30 and TRBJ1-2, is SQTIHQWPATLVQPVGSPLSLECTVEGTSNPNLYWYRQAAGRGLQLLFYSVGIGQISSEVPQNLSASRPQDRQFILSSKKLLLSDSGFYLCAWSAGLGYGYTFGSGTRLTVV.